The rows below give T cell receptor beta chains drawn from one sample of a study of cytomegalovirus exposure and HLA in healthy donors. TCRdb's table, derived via immunoSEQ multiplex PCR, lists solely in-frame clones and lacks some. This table has about 160,000 clones, 84% appearing once. The specimen was PBMCs. These receptors originate from a man younger than 40 in good health and CMV-seropositive. Both conserved end residues are part of each CDR3. A D gene is named only where the DNA matches it firmly. Clone size is stated in some rows and not others, as once, few, many or a class when expanded.

D gene | CDR3 length | J gene | V gene | clone size | CDR3 DNA | CDR3 protein
NA | 15 | TRBJ1-3 | TRBV5-1 | NA | TGCGCCAGCAGCCTGGGATCGGGTACTGGAAACACCATATATTTT | CASSLGSGTGNTIYF
TRBD1 | 14 | TRBJ2-7 | TRBV5-6 | NA | TGTGCCAGCAGCTATACAGGGGGCGCGAAGGAGCAGTACTTC | CASSYTGGAKEQYF
NA | 13 | TRBJ2-5 | TRBV10-3 | NA | TGTGCCATCAGCGGGGGACAGTTAGAGACCCAGTACTTC | CAISGGQLETQYF
TRBD1 | 15 | TRBJ2-1 | TRBV5-6 | NA | TGTGCCAGCAGCTTGGACAGGGGGCTTGGGAATGAGCAGTTCTTC | CASSLDRGLGNEQFF
NA | 11 | TRBJ1-3 | TRBV5-6 | once | TGTGCCAGCCAACAGGGACGCACCATATATTTT | CASQQGRTIYF
TRBD2 | 16 | TRBJ2-7 | TRBV7-2 | NA | TGTGCCAGCAGCCTTAGCGGAGCGGGGGACCCCTACGAGCAGTACTTC | CASSLSGAGDPYEQYF
TRBD1 | 15 | TRBJ2-5 | TRBV5-4 | NA | TGTGCCAGCAGCTTGGGACAGGGGGACGGGGAGACCCAGTACTTC | CASSLGQGDGETQYF
NA | 13 | TRBJ2-1 | TRBV9 | NA | TGTGCCAGCAGCGTTTCAGACTACAATGAGCAGTTCTTC | CASSVSDYNEQFF
TRBD1 | 16 | TRBJ1-6 | TRBV2 | NA | TGTGCCAGCAGTTCCACAGGGGGCACGAGGAATTCACCCCTCCACTTT | CASSSTGGTRNSPLHF
NA | 13 | TRBJ1-2 | TRBV14 | NA | TGTGCCAGCAGCCACCGAGCTGACTGTGGCTACACCTTC | CASSHRADCGYTF
NA | 13 | TRBJ2-1 | TRBV9 | NA | TGTGCCAGCAGCCCCATAGCCAGCAATGAGCAGTTCTTC | CASSPIASNEQFF
NA | 14 | TRBJ1-1 | TRBV10-3 | NA | TGTGCCATCAGTAGGACTTGGATGAACACTGAAGCTTTCTTT | CAISRTWMNTEAFF
TRBD2 | 15 | TRBJ2-1 | TRBV6-5 | NA | TGTGCCAGCAGCTCCAGCGGGACTTCCTACAATGAGCAGTTCTTC | CASSSSGTSYNEQFF
NA | 14 | TRBJ2-3 | TRBV27 | once | TGTGCCAGCAGTTTAGACGTGGAGGTAGATACGCAGTATTTT | CASSLDVEVDTQYF
NA | 17 | TRBJ2-1 | TRBV4-1 | NA | TGCGCCAGCAGCCAAGATTTAGCGGAGGGGGGGCTCAATGAGCAGTTCTTC | CASSQDLAEGGLNEQFF
NA | 15 | TRBJ1-2 | TRBV15 | NA | TGTGCCACCAGCCCGACAGCCAGAGCTAACTATGGCTACACCTTC | CATSPTARANYGYTF
TRBD1 | 13 | TRBJ1-2 | TRBV7-9 | many | TGTGCCAGCAGCCCAGGACAGGGGAATGGCTACACCTTC | CASSPGQGNGYTF
NA | 14 | TRBJ1-2 | TRBV5-4 | NA | TGTGCCAGCAGCTTGGGGGTGACAGCATATGGCTACACCTTC | CASSLGVTAYGYTF
TRBD1 | 15 | TRBJ2-3 | TRBV30 | NA | TGTGCCTGGAGTGTAAAGGGACAGGGGTCAGATACGCAGTATTTT | CAWSVKGQGSDTQYF
TRBD2 | 15 | TRBJ2-1 | TRBV7-3 | NA | TGTGCCAGCAGCCCCAGACTAGCGGGAGGCAATGAGCAGTTCTTC | CASSPRLAGGNEQFF
NA | 14 | TRBJ1-3 | TRBV6-5 | NA | TGTGCCAGCCCGACTTTCAGCTCTGGAAACACCATATATTTT | CASPTFSSGNTIYF
NA | 15 | TRBJ2-7 | TRBV21-1 | NA | TGTGCCAGCAGCAGTATGGCGACTCAAACCTACGAGCAGTACTTC | CASSSMATQTYEQYF
NA | 13 | TRBJ1-1 | TRBV7-3 | NA | TGTGCCAGCAGCCCCGGGGGGAACACTGAAGCTTTCTTT | CASSPGGNTEAFF
TRBD1 | 16 | TRBJ2-2 | TRBV7-7 | NA | TGTGCCAGCAGCATCCGCCAGGGGGCCAACACCGGGGAGCTGTTTTTT | CASSIRQGANTGELFF
NA | 15 | TRBJ2-1 | TRBV19 | NA | TGTGCCAGTAGTATAGTGTTGAGCTCCTACAATGAGCAGTTCTTC | CASSIVLSSYNEQFF
NA | 17 | TRBJ1-2 | TRBV11-2 | many | TGTGCCAGCAGCTTTAGGGAGGAGCAGGGATTTGCCTATGGCTACACCTTC | CASSFREEQGFAYGYTF
TRBD1 | 14 | TRBJ2-4 | TRBV28 | NA | TGTGCCAGCAGTGGAGACAGGGGGGGCGTCATTCAGTACTTC | CASSGDRGGVIQYF
TRBD1 | 17 | TRBJ1-1 | TRBV19 | NA | TGTGCCAGTAGTATAGTCAAGACAGGGGGCGCGGTCACTGAAGCTTTCTTT | CASSIVKTGGAVTEAFF
NA | 18 | TRBJ2-1 | TRBV28 | NA | TGTGCCAGCAGTTTCCCCCCCATTGGAACCGATTATCGGGATGAGCAGTTCTTC | CASSFPPIGTDYRDEQFF
NA | 14 | TRBJ2-5 | TRBV7-7 | NA | TGTGCCAGCAGCTCCACAGGCTTCCAAGAGACCCAGTACTTC | CASSSTGFQETQYF
TRBD2 | 15 | TRBJ2-3 | TRBV2 | NA | TGTGCCAGCAGCCGACTAGCGGGAGGTTGGGATACGCAGTATTTT | CASSRLAGGWDTQYF
NA | 12 | TRBJ1-1 | TRBV2 | once | TGTGCCAGCAGTGGGGAGGACACTGAAGCTTTCTTT | CASSGEDTEAFF
NA | 13 | TRBJ2-1 | TRBV10-2 | NA | TGCGCCAGCACCTTCTACCCCGACAATGAGCAGTTCTTC | CASTFYPDNEQFF
NA | 14 | TRBJ2-5 | TRBV7-8 | NA | TGTGCCAGCAGCTTGTTCAGCGACGCAGAGACCCAGTACTTC | CASSLFSDAETQYF
NA | 15 | TRBJ1-2 | TRBV28 | NA | TGTGCCAGCAGTTTAGTGGCAGGGTGGTACTATGGCTACACCTTC | CASSLVAGWYYGYTF
NA | 16 | TRBJ2-7 | TRBV4-1 | once | TGCGCCAGCAGCCTCCCTCCCTGGCCGGGTGAGGACGAGCAGTACTTC | CASSLPPWPGEDEQYF